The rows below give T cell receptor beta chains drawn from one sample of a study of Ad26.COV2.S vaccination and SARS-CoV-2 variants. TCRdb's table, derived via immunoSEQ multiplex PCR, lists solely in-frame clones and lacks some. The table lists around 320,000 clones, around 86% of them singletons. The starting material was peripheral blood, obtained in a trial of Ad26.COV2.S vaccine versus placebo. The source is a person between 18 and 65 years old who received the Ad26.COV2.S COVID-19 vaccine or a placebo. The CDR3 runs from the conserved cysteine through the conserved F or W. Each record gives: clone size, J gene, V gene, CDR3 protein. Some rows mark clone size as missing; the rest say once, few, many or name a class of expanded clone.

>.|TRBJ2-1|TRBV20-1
CSASLDSGGTLAMQFF
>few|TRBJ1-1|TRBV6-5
CASCRGIGEAFF
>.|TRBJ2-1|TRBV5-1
CASSLGTVNEQFF
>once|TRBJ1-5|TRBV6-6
CASSYSGQGFQPQHF
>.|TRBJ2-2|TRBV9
CASSTGGANTGELFF
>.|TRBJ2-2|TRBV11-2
CASSSSGSHTGELFF
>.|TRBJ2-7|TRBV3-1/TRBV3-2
CASSQVPSYEQYF
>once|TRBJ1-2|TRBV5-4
CASSLRGVRYGYTF
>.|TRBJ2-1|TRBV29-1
CSVWTSMGNEQFF
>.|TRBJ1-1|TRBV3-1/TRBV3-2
CASSQERGRGTEAFF
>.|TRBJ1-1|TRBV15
CATVPTGRDTEAFF
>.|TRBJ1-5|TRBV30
CAWSVGPFQPQHF
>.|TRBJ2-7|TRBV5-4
CASSRGTGASYEQYF
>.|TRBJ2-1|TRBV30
CAWSPPLGGGYYNEQFF
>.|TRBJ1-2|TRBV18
CASSPSGQGPYGYTF
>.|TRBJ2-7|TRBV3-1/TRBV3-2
CASSQAGYEQYF